The 24 T cell receptor beta chains reported below all come from one sample, sequenced in a study of T cell responses to AZD1222 COVID-19 vaccine. TCRdb keeps only in-frame clones here, not all; method: immunoSEQ multiplex PCR. The table lists 150,000 to 200,000 clones, 80% to 95% of them singletons, with less than 6.5% in the top ten. The sample in question was peripheral blood, obtained 28 days after the second AZD1222 dose. The origin of the receptors is an adult who received the AZD1222 COVID-19 vaccine.

The chain employs TRBV28 and TRBJ2-6, with a possible D match to TRBD2 (6 bases). Germline V gene sequence: CDR1 MDHEN, CDR2 SYDVKM. The CDR3 extends over 17 amino acids. V lost 6 bases and J 3 bases, leaving 18 bases between the germline ends. DNA for the CDR3: TGTGCCAGCAGCCATGGGGGGAGGTCGTTTGGGGCCAACGTCCTGACTTTC. This codes for CASSHGGRSFGANVLTF.

V gene TRBV30 combines with J gene TRBJ1-1, with TRBD1 as a possible D gene (6 bases). Germline V lookup: CDR1 GTSNPN, CDR2 SVGIG (reference sequence). The CDR3 runs to 16 residues. V lost 3 bases and J lost 6, with 23 bases in between. Here the CDR3 DNA reads TGTGCCTGGAGGGCATATCGGGGGACAAAAGACTCTGAAGCTTTCTTT. Protein: CAWRAYRGTKDSEAFF.

V gene TRBV19 combines with J gene TRBJ1-4; D call uncertain. The CDR3 runs 15 residues. Germline CDR1 LNHDA, CDR2 SQIVND (reference sequence). V was cut by 7 bases and J by 1 base, with 13 bases left in between. The CDR3 region is CASTPTRETNEKLFF. In nucleotides, the CDR3 is TGTGCCAGTACCCCCACCCGGGAAACTAATGAAAAACTGTTTTTT. Full variable domain (rest looked up from reference TRBV19 and TRBJ1-4): DGGITQSPKYLFRKEGQNVTLSCEQNLNHDAMYWYRQDPGQGLRLIYYSQIVNDFQKGDIAEGYSVSREKKESFPLTVTSAQKNPTAFYLCASTPTRETNEKLFFGSGTQLSVL.

The chain joins TRBV6-6 to TRBJ2-5, with a possible D match to TRBD2 (6 bases). CDR1 and CDR2 from the germline V gene are MNHNY and SVGAGI (reference sequence). The ends were cut back, 5 bases at V and 3 bases at J, with 13 bases in the middle. The CDR3 is made up of 14 amino acids. Here the CDR3 reads CASSPSTGEETQYF. DNA for the CDR3: TGTGCCAGCAGTCCCTCAACGGGGGAAGAGACCCAGTACTTC.

The chain links TRBV19 to TRBJ1-1, with 9 bases aligning to TRBD1. Trimming at V came to 6 bases and at J to 1 base, leaving 9 bases not matched to a gene. CDR3 size: 16 residues. Germline V lookup: CDR1 LNHDA, CDR2 SQIVND (reference sequence). The CDR3 DNA reads as TGTGCCAGTAGCCTTGGGACAGGGAGGGAGAACACTGAAGCTTTCTTT. Encoded protein: CASSLGTGRENTEAFF.

This clone was counted once. V usage is TRBV28 and J usage is TRBJ1-2, with 11 bases aligning to TRBD1. Germline loops: CDR1 MDHEN, CDR2 SYDVKM. The CDR3 has 15 amino acids. Germline trimming cut 4 bases from V and 0 bases from J; bases unmatched to any gene: 1. The CDR3 loop is CASSSGQGANYGYTF. CDR3 in DNA: TGTGCCAGCAGTTCGGGACAGGGGGCTAACTATGGCTACACCTTC.

DNA for the CDR3: TGCGCCAGCAGCCAGGACGGGAGCTCTGGAAACACCATATATTTT. Protein sequence: CASSQDGSSGNTIYF. V is TRBV5-1 and J is TRBJ1-3; D gene ambiguous. The germline V and J ends were trimmed by 4 bases and 0 bases, with 11 bases remaining between them. Looked up from germline, CDR1 is SGHRS and CDR2 is YFSETQ. The CDR3 consists of 15 residues.

The chain uses TRBV6-5 and TRBJ1-5; 8 bases agree with TRBD1. The V gene end was trimmed by 0 bases and the J gene end by 5 bases; junction bases not matched to a gene: 0. Per germline, CDR1 MNHEY and CDR2 SVGAGI. The length of the CDR3 is 14 residues. CDR3 nucleotide sequence: TGTGCCAGCAGTTACTCGACAGGGGATCAGCCCCAGCATTTT. Amino acids: CASSYSTGDQPQHF.

The V and J genes are TRBV18 and TRBJ1-2; maybe TRBD1 (6 bases). Deletions cut 3 bases from V and 6 bases from J, with 14 bases between. The CDR3 contains 14 residues. Germline V gene lookup returns CDR1 KGHSH and CDR2 LQKENI. CDR3 sequence: CASSPAGVRNGYTF. The CDR3 region has the DNA TGTGCCAGCTCACCGGCAGGGGTAAGAAATGGCTACACCTTC.

The rearrangement joins TRBV7-2 to TRBJ2-5, with D hard to call. Germline V lookup: CDR1 SGHTA, CDR2 FQGNSA. With 5 bases removed from V and 5 bases from J, the gap between germline ends came to 6 bases. This CDR3 contains 11 residues. CDR3 protein: CASSVSETQYF. The CDR3 DNA reads TGTGCCAGCAGCGTTAGCGAGACCCAGTACTTC.

In nucleotides, the CDR3 is TGTGCCAGCAGCCAGCCGGGCAGTAGGGGCTACACCTTC. This codes for CASSQPGSRGYTF. The chain recombines TRBV3-1 (or the pseudogene TRBV3-2) with TRBJ1-2; no clear D gene. Germline V gives CDR1 LGHDT, CDR2 YNNKEL (reference sequence). Trimming pared 3 bases from V and 8 bases from J, leaving 13 bases between. The CDR3 extends over 13 amino acids.

J is TRBJ1-5 and V is TRBV6-5, with D perhaps matching TRBD1 (5 bases). V dropped 6 bases and J dropped 3 bases, with 12 bases sitting between them. Germline V CDR1 and CDR2: MNHEY, SVGAGI. The CDR3 covers 14 residues. The CDR3, as DNA: TGTGCCAGCAGATTCCAGGGTCACAATCAGCCCCAGCATTTT. Amino acids: CASRFQGHNQPQHF.

The rearrangement uses TRBV19 and TRBJ2-2, with 13 bases that match TRBD2. The V segment lost 1 base and the J segment 7 bases; nucleotides outside the gene matches: 9. The CDR3 covers 18 residues. Germline CDR1 and CDR2: LNHDA and SQIVND (reference sequence). CDR3 coding DNA: TGTGCCAGTAGTATAGTGGAGACTAGCGGGGGGAGTGTCGGGGAGCTGTTTTTT. It yields the protein CASSIVETSGGSVGELFF.

The chain uses TRBV2 and TRBJ1-1, with TRBD1 as a possible D gene (5 bases). CDR3 length equals 14 residues. V was cut by 6 bases and J by 0 bases, with 11 bases left in between. Germline CDR1 and CDR2: SNHLY and FYNNEI. The CDR3 DNA sequence: TGTGCCAGCAGACCGGGACGTTTGAACACTGAAGCTTTCTTT. Its protein product is CASRPGRLNTEAFF. Combining the CDR3 with reference TRBV2 and TRBJ1-1 gives the whole variable domain EPEVTQTPSHQVTQMGQEVILRCVPISNHLYFYWYRQILGQKVEFLVSFYNNEISEKSEIFDDQFSVERPDGSNFTLKIRSTKLEDSAMYFCASRPGRLNTEAFFGQGTRLTVV.

This clone was counted once. This chain joins TRBV18 and TRBJ2-3; D not resolved. The germline V and J ends were trimmed by 4 bases and 0 bases, with 8 bases remaining between them. This CDR3 is 14 amino acids long. Germline lookup yields CDR1 KGHSH and CDR2 LQKENI. This chain's CDR3 is CASSLGPSTDTQYF. CDR3 in DNA: TGTGCCAGCTCACTGGGCCCGAGCACAGATACGCAGTATTTT. Using reference TRBV18 and TRBJ2-3 for the parts outside the CDR3, the full variable domain is NAGVMQNPRHLVRRRGQEARLRCSPMKGHSHVYWYRQLPEEGLKFMVYLQKENIIDESGMPKERFSAEFPKEGPSILRIQQVVRGDSAAYFCASSLGPSTDTQYFGPGTRLTVL.

The gene calls are TRBV6-5 and TRBJ2-3; 8 bases align to TRBD1. The germline V gene encodes CDR1 MNHEY and CDR2 SVGAGI. V lost 4 bases, J lost 1 base, and 4 bases stayed unmatched. This CDR3 has 15 residues. The CDR3, as DNA: TGTGCCAGCAGTTGGACGACAGGGGGCACAGATACGCAGTATTTT. This sequence encodes CASSWTTGGTDTQYF.

The J gene is TRBJ1-1, the V gene TRBV28; possible D gene TRBD1, 5 bases. This CDR3 spans 17 amino acids. Germline V CDR1 and CDR2: MDHEN, SYDVKM. V dropped 4 bases and J dropped 4 bases, with 22 bases sitting between them. The CDR3 nucleotides are TGTGCCAGCAGTTCCGGGGGATTGGGGGATTCGGGCACTGAAGCTTTCTTT. Its protein is CASSSGGLGDSGTEAFF.

This clone has only one observation. The chain recombines TRBV7-8 with TRBJ2-1; 13 bases fit TRBD2. This CDR3 is built from 18 residues. Trimming took 4 bases from V and 7 from J; bases not matched to a gene: 13. Germline CDR1 SGHVS, CDR2 FQNEAQ. CDR3 residues: CASSSKTSGRWVGNEQFF. The CDR3 coding sequence is TGTGCCAGCAGCTCAAAGACTAGCGGGAGGTGGGTTGGTAATGAGCAGTTCTTC.

The V gene is TRBV6-5, the J gene TRBJ1-2; D perhaps matches TRBD1 (6 bases). The germline CDR1 and CDR2 sequences are MNHEY and SVGAGI. Trimming took off 6 bases at V and 4 bases at J, with 12 bases between the two ends. The CDR3 loop spans 13 amino acids. This CDR3 is CASSADSRYGYTF. CDR3 coding DNA: TGTGCCAGCAGCGCGGACAGCCGCTATGGCTACACCTTC.

This chain uses TRBV5-6 with TRBJ1-2, with D uncertain. V lost 0 bases and J lost 6, with 21 bases in between. Looked up from germline, CDR1 is SGHDT and CDR2 is YYEEEE. There are 17 residues in the CDR3. The CDR3 loop is CASSLGFKFGPRDGYTF. In DNA, the CDR3 is TGTGCCAGCAGCTTGGGGTTTAAGTTCGGGCCAAGGGATGGCTACACCTTC.

The chain uses TRBV28 and TRBJ2-5, with a weak D call TRBD2 (6 bases). The CDR3 is made up of 15 amino acids. Looked up from germline, CDR1 is MDHEN and CDR2 is SYDVKM. V dropped 5 bases and J dropped 3 bases, with 16 bases sitting between them. CDR3 amino acids: CASSGSGPSEETQYF. The CDR3 region has the DNA TGTGCCAGCAGTGGGAGCGGGCCTTCGGAAGAGACCCAGTACTTC.

This clone was seen a handful of times. The chain links TRBV7-9 to TRBJ2-1; 11 bases are shared with TRBD2. The junction had 3 bases not matched to a gene; V was cut back by 5 bases and J by 0 bases. Germline loops: CDR1 SEHNR, CDR2 FQNEAQ (reference sequence). The CDR3 covers 16 residues. The CDR3 protein is CASSSTSGSSYNEQFF. The CDR3, as DNA: TGTGCCAGCAGCAGCACTAGCGGGAGCTCCTACAATGAGCAGTTCTTC.

The gene calls are TRBV20-1 and TRBJ2-1; unclear D gene. V lost 3 bases to trimming and J lost 7 bases, with 19 bases between them. This CDR3 comprises 15 residues. The germline CDR1 and CDR2 sequences are DFQATT and SNEGSKA (reference sequence). CDR3: CSASGQSTKGNEQFF. CDR3 sequence (DNA): TGCAGTGCTAGTGGGCAGTCAACAAAAGGGAATGAGCAGTTCTTC.

In this sample, this clone turned up once. The gene calls are TRBV27 and TRBJ2-3; D remains unclear. From germline, CDR1 is MNHEY and CDR2 SMNVEV (reference sequence). This CDR3 spans 15 amino acids. Trimming pared 8 bases from V and 2 bases from J, leaving 17 bases between. CDR3 DNA sequence: TGTGCCAGCCAATTGCACGGGCAGTCCACAGATACGCAGTATTTT. Its protein product is CASQLHGQSTDTQYF.